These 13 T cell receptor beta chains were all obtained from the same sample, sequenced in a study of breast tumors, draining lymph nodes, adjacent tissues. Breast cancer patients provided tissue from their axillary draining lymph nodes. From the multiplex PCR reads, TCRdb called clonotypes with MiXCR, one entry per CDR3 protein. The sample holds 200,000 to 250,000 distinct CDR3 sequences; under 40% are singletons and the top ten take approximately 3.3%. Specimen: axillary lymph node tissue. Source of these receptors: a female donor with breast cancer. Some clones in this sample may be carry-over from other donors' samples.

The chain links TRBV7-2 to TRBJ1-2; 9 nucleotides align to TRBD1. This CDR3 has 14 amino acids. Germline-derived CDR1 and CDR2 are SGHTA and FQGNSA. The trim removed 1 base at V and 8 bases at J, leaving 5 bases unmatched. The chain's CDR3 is CASSLGTGAEGYTF. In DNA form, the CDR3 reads TGTGCCAGCAGCTTAGGGACAGGGGCGGAGGGCTACACCTTC. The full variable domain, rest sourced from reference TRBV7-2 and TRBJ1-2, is GAGVSQSPSNKVTEKGKDVELRCDPISGHTALYWYRQSLGQGLEFLIYFQGNSAPDKSGLPSDRFSAERTGGSVSTLTIQRTQQEDSAVYLCASSLGTGAEGYTFGSGTRLTVV.

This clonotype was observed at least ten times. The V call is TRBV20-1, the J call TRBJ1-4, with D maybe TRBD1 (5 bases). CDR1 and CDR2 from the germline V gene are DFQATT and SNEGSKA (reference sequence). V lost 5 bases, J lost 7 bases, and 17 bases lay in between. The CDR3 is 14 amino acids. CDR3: CSARGLFKPEKLFF. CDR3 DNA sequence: TGCAGTGCTCGGGGCCTCTTCAAGCCTGAAAAACTGTTTTTT.

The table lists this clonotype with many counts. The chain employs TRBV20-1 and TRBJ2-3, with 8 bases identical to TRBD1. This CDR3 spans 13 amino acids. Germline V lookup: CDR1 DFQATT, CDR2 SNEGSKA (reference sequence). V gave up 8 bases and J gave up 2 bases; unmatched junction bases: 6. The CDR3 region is CSSDRGDTDTQYF. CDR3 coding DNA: TGCAGTAGCGACAGGGGTGACACAGATACGCAGTATTTT.

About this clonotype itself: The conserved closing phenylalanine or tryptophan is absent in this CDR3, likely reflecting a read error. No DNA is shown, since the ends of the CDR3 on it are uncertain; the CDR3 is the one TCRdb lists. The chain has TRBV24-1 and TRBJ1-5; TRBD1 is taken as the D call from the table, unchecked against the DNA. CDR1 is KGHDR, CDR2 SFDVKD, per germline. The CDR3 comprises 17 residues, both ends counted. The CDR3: CATRIRGSLGAISPSHL.

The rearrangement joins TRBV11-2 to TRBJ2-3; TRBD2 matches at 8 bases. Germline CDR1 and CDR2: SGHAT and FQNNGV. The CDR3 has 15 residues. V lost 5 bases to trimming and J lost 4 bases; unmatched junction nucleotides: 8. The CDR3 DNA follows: TGTGCCAGCAGCCCCAGCGGGGGCGTCGCAGATACGCAGTATTTT. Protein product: CASSPSGGVADTQYF. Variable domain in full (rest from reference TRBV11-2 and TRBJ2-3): EAGVAQSPRYKIIEKRQSVAFWCNPISGHATLYWYQQILGQGPKLLIQFQNNGVVDDSQLPKDRFSAERLKGVDSTLKIQPAKLEDSAVYLCASSPSGGVADTQYFGPGTRLTVL.

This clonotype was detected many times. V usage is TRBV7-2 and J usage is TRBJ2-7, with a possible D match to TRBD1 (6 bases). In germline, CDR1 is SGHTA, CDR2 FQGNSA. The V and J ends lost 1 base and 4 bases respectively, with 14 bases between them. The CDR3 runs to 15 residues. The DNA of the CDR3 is TGTGCCAGCAGCTTAGGGGGACAATCTTTTTACGAGCAGTACTTC. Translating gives CASSLGGQSFYEQYF.

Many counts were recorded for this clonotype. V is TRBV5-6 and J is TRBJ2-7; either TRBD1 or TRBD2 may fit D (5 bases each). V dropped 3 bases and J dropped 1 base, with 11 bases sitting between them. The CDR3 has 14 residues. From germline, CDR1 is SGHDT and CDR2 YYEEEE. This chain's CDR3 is CASSSRGVSYEQYF. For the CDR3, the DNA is TGTGCCAGCAGCTCTAGAGGGGTATCCTACGAGCAGTACTTC.

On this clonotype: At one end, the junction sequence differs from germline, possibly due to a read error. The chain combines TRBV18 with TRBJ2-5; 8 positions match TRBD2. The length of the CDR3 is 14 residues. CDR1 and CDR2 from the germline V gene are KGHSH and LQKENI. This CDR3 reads CASPPLAEKETQYF. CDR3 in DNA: TGTGCCAGCCCACCACTAGCGGAAAAAGAGACCCAGTACTTC.

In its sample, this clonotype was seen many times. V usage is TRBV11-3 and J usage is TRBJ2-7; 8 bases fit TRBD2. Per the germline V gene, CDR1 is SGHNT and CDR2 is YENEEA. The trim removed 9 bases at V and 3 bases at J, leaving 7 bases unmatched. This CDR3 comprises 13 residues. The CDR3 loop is CASQSSGHYEQYF. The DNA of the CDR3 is TGTGCCAGTCAGTCTAGCGGGCACTACGAGCAGTACTTC.

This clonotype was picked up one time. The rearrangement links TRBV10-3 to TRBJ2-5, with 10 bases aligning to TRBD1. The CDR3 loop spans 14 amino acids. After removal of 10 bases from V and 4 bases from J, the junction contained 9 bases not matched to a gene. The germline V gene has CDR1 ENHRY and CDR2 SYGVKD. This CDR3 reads CATGQGGSGETQYF. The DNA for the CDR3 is TGTGCCACTGGACAGGGGGGGAGTGGAGAGACCCAGTACTTC.

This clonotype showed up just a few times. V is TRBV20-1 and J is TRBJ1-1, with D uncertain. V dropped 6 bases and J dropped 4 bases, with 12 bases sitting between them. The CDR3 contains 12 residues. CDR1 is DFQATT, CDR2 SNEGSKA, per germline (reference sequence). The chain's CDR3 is CSAPSGLTEAFF. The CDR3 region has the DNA TGCAGTGCCCCCTCCGGGCTCACTGAAGCTTTCTTT.

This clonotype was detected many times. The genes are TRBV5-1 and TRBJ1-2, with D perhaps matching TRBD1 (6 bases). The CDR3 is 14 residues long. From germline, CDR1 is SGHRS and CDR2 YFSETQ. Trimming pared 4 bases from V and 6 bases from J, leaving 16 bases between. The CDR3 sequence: CASSPQGWEDGYTF. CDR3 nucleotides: TGCGCCAGCAGCCCCCAGGGGTGGGAAGATGGCTACACCTTC. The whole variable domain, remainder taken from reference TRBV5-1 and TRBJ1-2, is KAGVTQTPRYLIKTRGQQVTLSCSPISGHRSVSWYQQTPGQGLQFLFEYFSETQRNKGNFPGRFSGRQFSNSRSEMNVSTLELGDSALYLCASSPQGWEDGYTFGSGTRLTVV.

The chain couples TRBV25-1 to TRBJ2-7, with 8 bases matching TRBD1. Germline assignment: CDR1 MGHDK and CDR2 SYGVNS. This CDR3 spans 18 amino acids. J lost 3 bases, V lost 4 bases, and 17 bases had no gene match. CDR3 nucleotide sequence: TGTGCCAGCAGTGCTAGAACTGGGGACAGGTCCCACTTCTACGAGCAGTACTTC. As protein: CASSARTGDRSHFYEQYF.